This TCR beta chain was sequenced during a study of blood T cell repertoires in COVID-19. The overall study: The United States, Italy and Spain supplied acute and convalescent COVID-19 samples.

The CDR3 is 18 residues long. From germline, CDR1 is KGHSH and CDR2 LQKENI. Trimming removed 6 bases from V and 10 bases from J; junction bases left unmatched: 16. Here immunoSEQ multiplex PCR was the method, and the copy in TCRdb shows in-frame clones only, minus some. The sample includes some 390,000 clones, around 92% seen only once; the top ten take less than 2%. This receptor was obtained from a woman aged 25 to 39 who had recovered from COVID-19. V is TRBV18 and J is TRBJ1-6; TRBD1 aligns across 12 bases. Sequencing was carried out using PBMCs or T cells enriched from blood (not recorded which). Here the CDR3 reads CASSSISRDRGRWSPLHF. Here the CDR3 DNA reads TGTGCCAGCTCTTCGATATCCCGGGACAGGGGGCGTTGGTCACCCCTCCACTTT.